These 18 T cell receptor beta chains were sequenced from one sample in a study of blood T cell repertoires in COVID-19. Assay: immunoSEQ multiplex PCR; the TCRdb copy retains only in-frame clones and omits some. This repertoire shows fewer than 85,000 clones, around 89% found once; its top ten account for approximately 9.1%. The sample comprised peripheral blood. These receptors all stem from a human donor in a cohort sampled during active COVID-19.

This clone was seen only once. The chain employs TRBV6-1 and TRBJ1-2; D perhaps matches TRBD1 (5 bases). Germline V lookup: CDR1 MNHNS, CDR2 SASEGT. V lost 1 base to trimming and J lost 4 bases, with 13 bases between them. The CDR3 has 15 residues. Here the CDR3 reads CASSEVGQLFYGYTF. The CDR3 DNA reads as TGTGCCAGCAGTGAAGTAGGACAATTGTTCTATGGCTACACCTTC.

V gene TRBV2 combines with J gene TRBJ2-5; 9 bases are a match to TRBD2. CDR1 is SNHLY and CDR2 is FYNNEI in the germline V gene. Trimming at V came to 8 bases and at J to 0 bases, leaving 10 bases not matched to a gene. This CDR3 has 16 amino acids. The CDR3 DNA sequence: TGTGCCAGCGGAATAGCGGGGGCCCTCTACCAAGAGACCCAGTACTTC. Translated, it gives CASGIAGALYQETQYF.

The V and J genes are TRBV25-1 and TRBJ2-7; the match to TRBD2 covers 8 bases. The V and J ends lost 8 bases and 3 bases, in that order; junction bases with no gene match: 3. This CDR3 spans 12 amino acids. The germline gives CDR1 MGHDK, CDR2 SYGVNS. CDR3 coding DNA: TGTGCCAGCCGGGGGGGCAACTACGAGCAGTACTTC. Translation: CASRGGNYEQYF.

The chain has TRBV7-8 and TRBJ1-2; no definite D call. The ends were cut back, 1 base at V and 4 bases at J, with 10 bases in the middle. There are 14 residues in the CDR3. Looked up from germline, CDR1 is SGHVS and CDR2 is FQNEAQ. CDR3 sequence: CASSLDRGTYGYTF. The CDR3 region has the DNA TGTGCCAGCAGCTTAGATCGGGGAACCTATGGCTACACCTTC. Variable domain in full (rest from reference TRBV7-8 and TRBJ1-2): GAGVSQSPRYKVAKRGQDVALRCDPISGHVSLFWYQQALGQGPEFLTYFQNEAQLDKSGLPSDRFFAERPEGSVSTLKIQRTQQEDSAVYLCASSLDRGTYGYTFGSGTRLTVV.

The chain joins TRBV7-2 to TRBJ1-5; no reliable D call. Trimming pared 1 base from V and 0 bases from J, leaving 13 bases between. CDR3 size: 17 residues. The V gene's germline CDR1 is SGHTA and CDR2 FQGNSA. CDR3 loop: CASSLDLGQASNQPQHF. CDR3 DNA: TGTGCCAGCAGCTTAGATTTGGGCCAGGCTAGCAATCAGCCCCAGCATTTT.

This clone occurred a few times. The chain uses TRBV30 and TRBJ1-2; perhaps TRBD1 as D (6 bases). The CDR3 contains 13 residues. Germline CDR1 is GTSNPN and CDR2 is SVGIG (reference sequence). V lost 2 bases and J 2 bases, leaving 9 bases between the germline ends. CDR3 sequence: CAWSQGKNYGYTF. As DNA, the CDR3 is TGTGCCTGGAGTCAGGGGAAAAACTATGGCTACACCTTC.

The chain uses TRBV7-6 and TRBJ2-3; 7 bases align to TRBD1. CDR1 and CDR2 (germline): SGHVS, FNYEAQ. CDR3 size: 18 residues. J was trimmed by 3 bases and V by 0 bases; bases with no gene match: 12. The CDR3 protein is CASSLALTGPSATDTQYF. The DNA of the CDR3 is TGTGCCAGCAGCTTAGCGCTGACAGGGCCGTCTGCAACAGATACGCAGTATTTT.

V gene TRBV10-3 combines with J gene TRBJ1-5; 10 bases line up with TRBD1. In germline, CDR1 is ENHRY, CDR2 SYGVKD. CDR3 length: 16 amino acids. The V segment lost 5 bases and the J segment 5 bases; nucleotides outside the gene matches: 9. The CDR3 DNA reads TGTGCCATCAGTTCGGGTGGGGACAGGGGAGATCAGCCCCAGCATTTT. The encoded protein is CAISSGGDRGDQPQHF.

In this sample, this clone turned up once. The J gene is TRBJ1-1, the V gene TRBV7-9; D is possibly TRBD1 (6 bases). This CDR3 has 13 residues. The V gene lost 1 base and the J gene lost 10 bases, with 13 bases spanning the gap. Germline assignment: CDR1 SEHNR and CDR2 FQNEAQ (reference sequence). The CDR3 reads CASSLDGIGGAFF. The CDR3 DNA is TGTGCCAGCAGCTTAGACGGAATAGGGGGAGCTTTCTTT.

V usage is TRBV19 and J usage is TRBJ1-5; 10 nucleotides agree with TRBD1. The CDR3 contains 17 residues. Germline trimming cut 3 bases from V and 4 bases from J; bases unmatched to any gene: 9. CDR1 and CDR2 from the germline V gene are LNHDA and SQIVND (reference sequence). CDR3 region: CASSIWTGGQANQPQHF. The CDR3 nucleotides are TGTGCCAGTAGTATCTGGACAGGGGGGCAGGCTAATCAGCCCCAGCATTTT.

The chain employs TRBV28 and TRBJ1-5; the match to TRBD1 covers 9 bases. The CDR3 is 14 amino acids. CDR1 and CDR2 (germline): MDHEN, SYDVKM. V shed 5 bases, J shed 9 bases, and the junction held 8 bases outside the gene matches. DNA of the CDR3: TGTGCCAGCAGTCGGACAGGGGAGTCGTTGCCCCAGCATTTT. This encodes CASSRTGESLPQHF.

The rearrangement links TRBV12-3 or TRBV12-4 to TRBJ2-2; 7 nucleotides match TRBD1. The CDR3 contains 12 residues. Trimming at V came to 6 bases and at J to 7 bases, leaving 2 bases not matched to a gene. CDR3 nucleotide sequence: TGTGCCAGCAGCAGGGACAGCGGGGAGCTGTTTTTT. Amino acid sequence: CASSRDSGELFF.

The chain links TRBV15 to TRBJ1-1, with D perhaps matching TRBD1 (6 bases). The CDR3 is 16 amino acids. Germline-derived CDR1 and CDR2 are LNHNV and YYDKDF (reference sequence). Trimming removed 5 bases at V and 1 base at J, with 17 bases between. The CDR3 coding sequence is TGTGCCACCAGCTCAGGGGTCTGGCGGACGAACACTGAAGCTTTCTTT. Its translation is CATSSGVWRTNTEAFF. The variable domain in full, with the rest retrieved from reference TRBV15 and TRBJ1-1, is DAMVIQNPRYQVTQFGKPVTLSCSQTLNHNVMYWYQQKSSQAPKLLFHYYDKDFNNEADTPDNFQSRRPNTSFCFLDIRSPGLGDTAMYLCATSSGVWRTNTEAFFGQGTRLTVV.

This clone came up a few times. This chain links TRBV28 with TRBJ2-1, with TRBD2 as a possible D gene (5 bases). Deletions cut 10 bases from V and 5 bases from J, with 9 bases between. This CDR3 is 11 amino acids long. From germline, CDR1 is MDHEN and CDR2 SYDVKM. The CDR3, as DNA: TGTGCCACACGACTAAACAATGAGCAGTTCTTC. This sequence encodes CATRLNNEQFF.

V gene TRBV12-3 or TRBV12-4 combines with J gene TRBJ1-1, with D possibly matching TRBD1 (5 bases). The CDR3 has 13 residues. Trimming took 3 bases from V and 6 from J, leaving 11 bases between them. CDR3 sequence reads: CASSFSGIPEAFF. DNA of the CDR3: TGTGCCAGCAGTTTTTCAGGGATCCCTGAAGCTTTCTTT.

This sequence joins TRBV24-1 and TRBJ2-5, with TRBD1 matching over 9 bases. Germline loops: CDR1 KGHDR, CDR2 SFDVKD. The ends lost 4 bases at V and 2 bases at J; junction bases unmatched: 7. CDR3 length: 16 residues. The CDR3, as DNA: TGTGCCACCAGTGAGCCGACAGGGGGATTACAAGAGACCCAGTACTTC. Translated, it gives CATSEPTGGLQETQYF.

J is TRBJ1-1 and V is TRBV6-1, with 10 bases fitting TRBD1. Per germline, CDR1 MNHNS and CDR2 SASEGT. J lost 5 bases, V lost 2 bases, and 11 bases had no gene match. The CDR3 contains 17 residues. CDR3 DNA sequence: TGTGCCAGCAGTGAATTCCGACAGGGGGCGGTTGATACTGAAGCTTTCTTT. Its protein is CASSEFRQGAVDTEAFF.

The CDR3 sequence: CASSRQANYGYTF. The CDR3 DNA reads as TGTGCCAGCAGTAGACAGGCTAACTATGGCTACACCTTC. The genes are TRBV6-1 and TRBJ1-2, with a weak D call TRBD1 (6 bases). Per the germline V gene, CDR1 is MNHNS and CDR2 is SASEGT. Trimming removed 5 bases from V and 0 bases from J, with 7 bases in between. CDR3 length equals 13 residues.